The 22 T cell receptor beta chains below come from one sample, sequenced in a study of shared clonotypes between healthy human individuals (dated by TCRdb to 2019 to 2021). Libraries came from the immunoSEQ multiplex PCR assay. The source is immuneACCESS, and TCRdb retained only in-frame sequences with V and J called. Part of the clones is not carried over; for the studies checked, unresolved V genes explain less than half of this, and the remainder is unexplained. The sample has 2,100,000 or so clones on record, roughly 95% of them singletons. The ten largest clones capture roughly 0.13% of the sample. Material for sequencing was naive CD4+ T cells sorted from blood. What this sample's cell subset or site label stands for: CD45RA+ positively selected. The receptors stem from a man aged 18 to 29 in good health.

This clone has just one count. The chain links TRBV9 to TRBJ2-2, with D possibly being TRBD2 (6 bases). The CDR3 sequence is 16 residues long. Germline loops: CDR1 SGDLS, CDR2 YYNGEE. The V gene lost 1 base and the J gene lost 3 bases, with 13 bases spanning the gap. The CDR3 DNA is TGTGCCAGCAGCGTACGGGGCGGAGGGGACACCGGGGAGCTGTTTTTT. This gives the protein CASSVRGGGDTGELFF.

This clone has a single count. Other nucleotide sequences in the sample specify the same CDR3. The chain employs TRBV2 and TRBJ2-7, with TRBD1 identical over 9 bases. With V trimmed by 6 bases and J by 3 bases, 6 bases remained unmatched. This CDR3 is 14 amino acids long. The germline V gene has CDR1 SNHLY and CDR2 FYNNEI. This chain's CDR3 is CASSPGTGSYEQYF. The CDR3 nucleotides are TGTGCCAGCAGCCCCGGGACAGGGAGCTACGAGCAGTACTTC.

CDR3 DNA sequence: TGTGCCAGCAAAGCGGCGGCATATAGCAATCAGCCCCAGCATTTT. As protein: CASKAAAYSNQPQHF. The chain recombines TRBV27 with TRBJ1-5; D uncertain. Germline lookup yields CDR1 MNHEY and CDR2 SMNVEV (reference sequence). Trimming pared 7 bases from V and 0 bases from J, leaving 13 bases between. This CDR3 spans 15 amino acids.

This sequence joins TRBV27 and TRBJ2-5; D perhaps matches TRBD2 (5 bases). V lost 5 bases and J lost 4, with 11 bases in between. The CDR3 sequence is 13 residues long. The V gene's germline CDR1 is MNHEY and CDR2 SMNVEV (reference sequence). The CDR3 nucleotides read TGTGCCAGCAGTGAGTCGGGGAGAGAGACCCAGTACTTC. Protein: CASSESGRETQYF.

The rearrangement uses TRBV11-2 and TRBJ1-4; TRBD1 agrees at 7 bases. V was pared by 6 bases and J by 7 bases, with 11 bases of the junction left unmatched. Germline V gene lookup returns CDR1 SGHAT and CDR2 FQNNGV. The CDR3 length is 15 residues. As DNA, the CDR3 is TGTGCCAGCAGTCTCATGGAGGGGGCATCTGAAAAACTGTTTTTT. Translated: CASSLMEGASEKLFF.

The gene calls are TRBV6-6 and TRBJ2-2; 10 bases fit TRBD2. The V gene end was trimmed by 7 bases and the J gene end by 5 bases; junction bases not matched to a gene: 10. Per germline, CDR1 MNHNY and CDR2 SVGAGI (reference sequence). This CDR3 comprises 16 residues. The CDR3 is CASTQLAGTSTGELFF. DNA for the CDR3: TGTGCCAGCACCCAACTAGCGGGAACCTCGACCGGGGAGCTGTTTTTT.

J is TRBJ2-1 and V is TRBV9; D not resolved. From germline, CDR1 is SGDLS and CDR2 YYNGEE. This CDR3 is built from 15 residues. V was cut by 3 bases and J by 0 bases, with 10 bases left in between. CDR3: CASSANPSSYNEQFF. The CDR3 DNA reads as TGTGCCAGCAGCGCTAATCCAAGCTCCTACAATGAGCAGTTCTTC. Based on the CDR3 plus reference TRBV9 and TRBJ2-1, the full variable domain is DSGVTQTPKHLITATGQRVTLRCSPRSGDLSVYWYQQSLDQGLQFLIQYYNGEERAKGNILERFSAQQFPDLHSELNLSSLELGDSALYFCASSANPSSYNEQFFGPGTRLTVL.

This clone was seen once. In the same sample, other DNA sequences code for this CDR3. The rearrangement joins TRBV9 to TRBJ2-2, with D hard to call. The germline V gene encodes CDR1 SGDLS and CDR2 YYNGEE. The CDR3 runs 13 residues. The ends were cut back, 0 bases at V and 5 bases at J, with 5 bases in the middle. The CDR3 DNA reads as TGTGCCAGCAGCGTAGCCCATACCGGGGAGCTGTTTTTT. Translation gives CASSVAHTGELFF.

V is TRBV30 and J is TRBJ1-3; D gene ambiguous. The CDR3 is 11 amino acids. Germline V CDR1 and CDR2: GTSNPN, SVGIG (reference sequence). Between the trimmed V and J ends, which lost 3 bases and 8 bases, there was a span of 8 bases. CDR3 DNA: TGTGCCTGGAGCGATCAACACACCATATATTTT. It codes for CAWSDQHTIYF.

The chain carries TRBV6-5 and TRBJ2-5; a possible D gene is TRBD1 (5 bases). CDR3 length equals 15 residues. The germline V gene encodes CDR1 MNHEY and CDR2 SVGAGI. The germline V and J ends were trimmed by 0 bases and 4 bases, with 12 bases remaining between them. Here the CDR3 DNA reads TGTGCCAGCAGTTACTCGACAGTACGGACAGAGACCCAGTACTTC. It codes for CASSYSTVRTETQYF.

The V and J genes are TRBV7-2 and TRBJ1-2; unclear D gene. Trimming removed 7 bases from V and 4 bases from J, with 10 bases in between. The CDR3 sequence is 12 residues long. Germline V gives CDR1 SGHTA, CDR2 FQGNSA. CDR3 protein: CASTRVGYGYTF. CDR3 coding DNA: TGTGCCAGCACCCGTGTCGGCTATGGCTACACCTTC.

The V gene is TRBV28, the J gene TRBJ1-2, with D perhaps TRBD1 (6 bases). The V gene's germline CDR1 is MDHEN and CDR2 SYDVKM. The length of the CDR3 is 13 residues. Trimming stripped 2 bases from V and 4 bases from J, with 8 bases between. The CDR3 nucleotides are TGTGCCAGCAGTTTAACAGGGTTCTATGGCTACACCTTC. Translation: CASSLTGFYGYTF.

As DNA, the CDR3 is TGTGCCAGCAGCTTACTGGGACTGTACCAAGAGACCCAGTACTTC. Its protein product is CASSLLGLYQETQYF. The V and J genes are TRBV7-3 and TRBJ2-5, with D possibly matching TRBD2 (6 bases). V dropped 2 bases and J dropped 0 bases, with 10 bases sitting between them. This CDR3 region has 15 residues. Germline CDR1 and CDR2: SGHTA and FQGTGA.

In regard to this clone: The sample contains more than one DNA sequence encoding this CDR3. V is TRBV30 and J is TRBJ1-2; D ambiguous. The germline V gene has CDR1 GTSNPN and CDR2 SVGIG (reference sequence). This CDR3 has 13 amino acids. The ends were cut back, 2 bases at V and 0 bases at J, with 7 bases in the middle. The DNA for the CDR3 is TGTGCCTGGAGTACGGGGACTAACTATGGCTACACCTTC. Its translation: CAWSTGTNYGYTF.

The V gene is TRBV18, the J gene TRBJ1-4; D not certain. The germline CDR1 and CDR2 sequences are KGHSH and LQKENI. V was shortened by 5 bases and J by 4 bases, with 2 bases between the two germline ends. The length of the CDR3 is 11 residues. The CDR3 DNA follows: TGTGCCAGCTCAAGTAATGAAAAACTGTTTTTT. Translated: CASSSNEKLFF.

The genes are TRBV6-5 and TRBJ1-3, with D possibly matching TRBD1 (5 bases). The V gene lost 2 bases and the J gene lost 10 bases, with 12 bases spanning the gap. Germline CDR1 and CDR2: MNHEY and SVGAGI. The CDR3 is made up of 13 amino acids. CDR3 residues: CASSYRTEGTIYF. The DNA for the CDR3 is TGTGCCAGCAGTTACAGGACTGAGGGGACCATATATTTT.

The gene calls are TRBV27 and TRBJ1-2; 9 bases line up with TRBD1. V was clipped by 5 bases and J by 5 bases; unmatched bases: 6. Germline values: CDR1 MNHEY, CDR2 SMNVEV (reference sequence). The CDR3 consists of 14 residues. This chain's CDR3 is CASSPSQGAYGYTF. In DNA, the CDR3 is TGTGCCAGCAGTCCATCACAGGGGGCATATGGCTACACCTTC.

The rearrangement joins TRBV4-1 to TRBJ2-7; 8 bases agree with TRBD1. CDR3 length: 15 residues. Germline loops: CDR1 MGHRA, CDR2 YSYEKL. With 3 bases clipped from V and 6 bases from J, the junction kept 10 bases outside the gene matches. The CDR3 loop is CASSHPGQGTREQYF. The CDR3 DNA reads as TGCGCCAGCAGCCACCCCGGACAGGGAACACGCGAGCAGTACTTC.

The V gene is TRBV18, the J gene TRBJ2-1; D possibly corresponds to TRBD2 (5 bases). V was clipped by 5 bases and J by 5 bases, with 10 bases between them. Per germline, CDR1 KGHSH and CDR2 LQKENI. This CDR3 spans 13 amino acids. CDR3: CASSTQRNNEQFF. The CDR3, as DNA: TGTGCCAGCTCAACGCAGCGGAACAATGAGCAGTTCTTC.

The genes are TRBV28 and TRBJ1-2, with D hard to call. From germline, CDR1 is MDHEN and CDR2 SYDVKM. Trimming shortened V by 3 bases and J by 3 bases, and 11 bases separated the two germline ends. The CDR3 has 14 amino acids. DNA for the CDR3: TGTGCCAGCAGTTTGGACCCAAGCTACTATGGCTACACCTTC. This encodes CASSLDPSYYGYTF.

The CDR3 reads CASSLSAGLGYGYTF. The CDR3 coding sequence is TGTGCCAGCAGTTTATCTGCAGGGTTAGGCTATGGCTACACCTTC. The rearrangement joins TRBV28 to TRBJ1-2; tentatively, D is TRBD1 (5 bases). The CDR3 extends over 15 amino acids. Germline CDR1 is MDHEN and CDR2 is SYDVKM. Trimming shortened V by 1 base and J by 4 bases, and 13 bases separated the two germline ends.

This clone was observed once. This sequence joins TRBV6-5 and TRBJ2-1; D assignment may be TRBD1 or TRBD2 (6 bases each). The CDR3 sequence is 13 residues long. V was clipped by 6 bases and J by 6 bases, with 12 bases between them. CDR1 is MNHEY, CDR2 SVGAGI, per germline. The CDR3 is CASRRSGANEQFF. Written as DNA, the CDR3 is TGTGCCAGCAGGCGCTCGGGGGCCAATGAGCAGTTCTTC.